Listed below are T cell receptor beta chains from one sample, sequenced in a study of T cell responses to AZD1222 COVID-19 vaccine. TCRdb's copy holds only in-frame clones and misses some; the assay was immunoSEQ multiplex PCR. The repertoire holds tens of thousands of clones, with about 78% as singletons. Sequenced here: peripheral blood, sampled on day 0 of AZD1222 vaccination. All receptors derive from an adult in good health. Each CDR3 is given with its conserved first and last residue. D genes are given only for firm matches. Some rows mark clone size as missing; the rest say once, few, many or name a class of expanded clone.

TRBD2	TRBV28	-	TRBJ2-5	TGTGCCAGCAGTTTCCTGGATAGCGGGATCGTGGGAGAGACCCAGTACTTC	CASSFLDSGIVGETQYF
TRBD2	TRBV5-1	-	TRBJ2-1	TGCGCCAGCAGCTTGGGACTAGCGGGAGGGAATGAGCAGTTCTTC	CASSLGLAGGNEQFF
TRBD2	TRBV6-5	-	TRBJ2-1	TGTGCCAGCAGCGCTAGCGGGAGCTCTCTTGAGCAGTTCTTC	CASSASGSSLEQFF
-	TRBV5-1	few	TRBJ2-7	TGCGCCAGCAGCTCGGGGGGCAGCGAGCAGTACTTC	CASSSGGSEQYF
-	TRBV21-1	few	TRBJ2-1	TGTGCCAGCAGCAAGTTATGGAGCGGGATACCCATTCAAAATGAGCAGTTCTTC	CASSKLWSGIPIQNEQFF
-	TRBV27	-	TRBJ2-7	TGTGCCAGCAGGGGGGACGGCCACTCCTACGAGCAGTACTTC	CASRGDGHSYEQYF
-	TRBV7-9	few	TRBJ2-2	TGTGCCAGCAGCTCCTTAGGACTATATAGCGGGGAGCTGTTTTTT	CASSSLGLYSGELFF
TRBD1	TRBV5-1	-	TRBJ1-4	TGCGCCAGCAGCTTGGGGGGGACAGGAGGTGAAAAACTGTTTTTT	CASSLGGTGGEKLFF
-	TRBV5-6	-	TRBJ1-5	TGTGCCAGCAGCTTGGGAAGCAATCAGCCCCAGCATTTT	CASSLGSNQPQHF
TRBD2	TRBV7-9	-	TRBJ2-3	TGTGCCAGCACCCTAGGCGGGGGGCACGTTTCCACAGATACGCAGTATTTT	CASTLGGGHVSTDTQYF
-	TRBV19	-	TRBJ2-5	TGTGCCAGTCGACAGGCGGGGGAGACCCAGTACTTC	CASRQAGETQYF
-	TRBV4-3	-	TRBJ2-2	TGCGCCAGCAGCTCAGGGACGCGCAAGAACACCGGGGAGCTGTTTTTT	CASSSGTRKNTGELFF
TRBD2	TRBV18	-	TRBJ2-7	TGTGCCAGCTCACCAGGGCTAGCGGGAAGCTACGAGCAGTACTTC	CASSPGLAGSYEQYF
TRBD2	TRBV4-3	-	TRBJ2-1	TGCGCCAGCAGCCAAAAGGGTCCGGCGGGAGCATTCAATGAGCAGTTCTTC	CASSQKGPAGAFNEQFF
-	TRBV10-1	-	TRBJ2-5	TGCGCCAGCAGTGGGGGGGACCAAGAGACCCAGTACTTC	CASSGGDQETQYF
TRBD2	TRBV5-1	-	TRBJ2-1	TGCGCCAGCAGCCTAGGGCCTAGCGGGGAGCAGTTCTTC	CASSLGPSGEQFF
TRBD2	TRBV28	-	TRBJ2-3	TGTGCCAGCAGTCTGGGGACTAGCGTGGATACGCAGTATTTT	CASSLGTSVDTQYF
-	TRBV5-1	once	TRBJ1-4	TGCGCCAGCAGCATGACAGCAACTAATGAAAAACTGTTTTTT	CASSMTATNEKLFF
TRBD2	TRBV14	-	TRBJ2-3	TGTGCCAGCAGCCAAACTAGCGGAGGAGATACGCAGTATTTT	CASSQTSGGDTQYF
-	TRBV12-5	-	TRBJ2-1	TGTGCTAGTGGTTTGCCATTCGGTCTTGTTTCAAGGGTCCCCTACAATGAGCAGTTCTTC	CASGLPFGLVSRVPYNEQFF
-	TRBV27	-	TRBJ2-3	TGTGCCAGCAGTCCACGTAAGGGGGGAACAGATACGCAGTATTTT	CASSPRKGGTDTQYF
TRBD2	TRBV4-2	few	TRBJ2-7	TGTGCCAGCAGCCCACAAGGTGGGGTAGCGGGAGGGTTCCAAACCTACGAGCAGTACTTC	CASSPQGGVAGGFQTYEQYF
-	TRBV10-3	-	TRBJ2-1	TGTGCCATCAGTGACCTCGACGAGAGCTCCTACAATGAGCAGTTCTTC	CAISDLDESSYNEQFF
TRBD1	TRBV7-2	-	TRBJ1-2	TGTGCCAGCAGCCCCACAGGGGAGAACTATGGCTACACCTTC	CASSPTGENYGYTF
-	TRBV2	-	TRBJ2-7	TGTGCCAGCAGTGAAGGGACAGCCTACGAGCAGTACTTC	CASSEGTAYEQYF
-	TRBV7-9	-	TRBJ1-2	TGTGCCAGCAGCTTAGGAAATGGGGTACCTAGGGGCTATGGCTACACCTTC	CASSLGNGVPRGYGYTF
-	TRBV28	few	TRBJ2-7	TGTGCCAGCAGCCGCCCAGGGACCTCCTACGAGCAGTACTTC	CASSRPGTSYEQYF
TRBD2	TRBV13	few	TRBJ2-3	TGTGCCAGCAGCTTAGGACTAGCGGGAGAAACAGATACGCAGTATTTT	CASSLGLAGETDTQYF